The clone carrying this T cell receptor (beta chain) is deemed medium-sized by its frequency. About 37,500 genome equivalents of blood DNA were amplified for TRB. The data are from a study of T cell clusters in autoimmune cytopenias. This CDR3 comprises 12 residues. Germline CDR1 is MNHEY and CDR2 is SVGEGT. One tube held mixed TRB-A and TRB-B primer pools for touch-down PCR. With the multiplex PCR reads reprocessed, TCRdb shows one record per CDR3 protein and no DNA. The sample has 5,800 or so distinct CDR3 sequences, and its top ten clones hold around 5%. The clonotype originates from a human donor with an autoimmune cytopenia or autoimmune hepatitis (not recorded which). This chain uses TRBV6-2 or TRBV6-3 with TRBJ2-5. The sequencing sample was made of peripheral blood. This CDR3 reads CASSYDGAPQYF.